This record concerns one TCR beta chain sequence. Its specific antigen is unknown. The read is 3 residues too short to cover the CDR3 end, so that end is filled in from the germline J gene. This entry is derived from a study of TET2 disruption in CD19-targeted CAR T cells (dated by TCRdb to 2017 to 2018). General notes on the study: The number of samples was determined by the original clinical trial design and by which samples were available, and no additional inclusion criteria were applied. Results and caveats for the whole study, not just this receptor: The conclusions about the patient's CAR T cells were based on extensive analysis of only one subject.

The immunoSEQ assay was used to perform TCR beta chain deep sequencing. For the original study's pipeline: Only productive TCR beta rearrangements were used to calculate clonotype frequencies. TCRdb obtained this table from immuneACCESS and retained in-frame rearrangements with V and J assigned. These tables miss some clones; where compared with another copy, unresolved V genes account for less than half of the shortfall, and the remainder is unexplained. V, J and clone size are those of that table, while D and trimming were read from the DNA. The table for this sample records about 25,000 clones. The top ten clonotypes cover 1.9% of the sample. CDR1 SGHKS and CDR2 YYEKEE are derived from the germline V gene (reference sequence). Trimming takes 2 bases from V and 7 bases from J, and the germline ends sit 6 bases apart. The CDR3 starts with the cysteine, ends with the phenylalanine, and has 11 residues. Of the CDR3's DNA, 24 bases were read; they are in frame from base 1.

The treatment or condition label for this specimen denotes: autologous CTL019 cells: CD19 CAR with 4-1BB and CD3 zeta domains. The CD19 CAR incorporated TCR zeta and 4-1BB costimulatory signaling domains. Leukapheresis was used to collect the T cells for CTL019 manufacturing from peripheral blood. The DNeasy Blood and Tissue Kit was used to extract genomic DNA from pre-infusion T cells, peripheral blood, or sorted post-infusion T cells. The chain joins TRBV5-5 to TRBJ1-2; the D gene lacks a confident call. The receptor comes from a man aged 65-85 years with chronic lymphocytic leukemia. The sample in question was CD8- CAR+ T cells sorted from cultured blood T cells, obtained for CD19 CAR T cell therapy. The cell subset or site label here, explained by the study, means: CD8-negative CAR-positive T cells from the infusion product. The CDR3 DNA, read in part, is TGTGCCAGCAGCTTCCCCTCTGGC. It specifies CASSFPSG. The complete CDR3 reads CASSFPSGYTF.